The clone carrying this T cell receptor (beta chain) was recorded once. After removal of 6 bases from V and 4 bases from J, the junction contained 3 bases not matched to a gene. Germline CDR1 and CDR2: ENHRY and SYGVKD. The CDR3 length is 13 residues. This sample is part of a study of sequential checkpoint blockade in melanoma. Study-wide context: Randomization was 1:1 between first-line nivolumab→ipilimumab and ipilimumab→nivolumab. Each arm's sequence ended with maintenance nivolumab.

Treatment described: randomized to nivolumab then ipilimumab (arm A) or the reverse (arm B). No patient had prior DNA-damaging chemotherapy. Sorted cells were live CD3+CD8+, lacking CD19 and CD56, from PBMCs. Measured with immunoSEQ multiplex PCR; TCRdb has only the in-frame clones, and not every one. The table lists around 30,000 clones, roughly 84% of them singletons. Sequenced here: CD8+ T cells sorted from blood (inferred from file names), sampled from a patient given nivolumab and ipilimumab in sequence. The receptor was derived from a human donor with melanoma. J is TRBJ2-5 and V is TRBV10-3; TRBD2 matches at 9 bases. In DNA, the CDR3 is TGTGCCATCAGGGGGACTAGCATAGAGACCCAGTACTTC. It specifies CAIRGTSIETQYF.